Included here is one TCR beta chain sequence, with context. These data belong to a study of control samples from healthy donors and cancer patients. Sequencing was performed with immunoSEQ multiplex PCR; in TCRdb, only in-frame clones are kept and a portion is missing. The sample yields just over 150,000 clones, around 96% seen once. V was clipped by 1 base and J by 1 base; unmatched bases: 7. CDR3 size: 16 residues. The germline V gene encodes CDR1 SGHNT and CDR2 YYREEE (reference sequence). This sequence joins TRBV5-4 and TRBJ1-1, with 7 bases that match TRBD1. The sequenced sample was blood. The origin of this receptor is a woman aged 40 to 50 in good health. The CDR3, as DNA: TGTGCCAGCAGCTTGAAAGGAGGGGGCGGGAACACTGAAGCTTTCTTT. Translating gives CASSLKGGGGNTEAFF.